These T cell receptor beta chains were read from a single sample in a study of response to subunit inactivated influenza vaccine. TCRdb re-derived calls from the RT-PCR reads in MiXCR, one entry per CDR3 protein. Here the sample spans about 530,000 distinct CDR3 sequences, about 12% being singletons. Here the sequenced sample was PBMCs from blood, taken on the day of vaccination. The receptors come from a man between 45 and 60 years old who received an inactivated influenza vaccine. Both conserved end residues are part of each CDR3. D genes are given only for firm matches.

j_call v_call cdr3_length d_call cdr3_aa
TRBJ1-2 TRBV20-1 13 TRBD1 CSARGTGGSGYTF
TRBJ2-3 TRBV9 16 TRBD2 CASSAGLAGPRDTQYF
TRBJ1-2 TRBV20-1 14 NA CSARPPLSNYGYTF
TRBJ2-3 TRBV15 15 TRBD2 CATTPDSGDTDTQYF
TRBJ2-7 TRBV20-1 14 NA CSALLQGSPYEQYF
TRBJ2-1 TRBV20-1 14 NA CSARRWTADNEQFF
TRBJ1-6 TRBV7-2 16 TRBD1 CASSLYVSRGESPLHF
TRBJ2-1 TRBV5-1 15 NA CASSLGQYTYNEQFF
TRBJ2-2 TRBV7-6 19 TRBD2 CASSLRLAGGVKDTGELFF
TRBJ1-2 TRBV7-9 14 NA CASSPLVELYGYTF
TRBJ1-1 TRBV3-1 14 NA CASSQDAGLTEAFF
TRBJ2-1 TRBV6-1 14 NA CASSQTGTNNEQFF